Reported below is one TCR beta chain. What it binds is unknown. With 60 Vbeta and 13 Jbeta primers, the PCR was carried out. Data came from immunoSEQ multiplex PCR; TCRdb stores just in-frame clones and leaves some out. The specimen's table records 150,000 or so clones. This specimen belongs to a study of cytomegalovirus exposure and HLA in healthy donors. Study-level findings and limits: Later, an analysis showed that TCR beta chains associated with HLA were more clonally expanded than others that were equally common. Some V segments could not be told apart, so they were left out, TRBV6-2 and TRBV6-3 among them. It was 150 to 200 TCR beta chains that were listed as cytomegalovirus-associated. A later analysis by the authors found several of the most significant clusters apparently linked to common viral pathogens.

CDR1 and CDR2 (germline): GTSNPN, SVGIG (reference sequence). This CDR3 spans 13 amino acids. With 0 bases clipped from V and 4 bases from J, the junction kept 0 bases outside the gene matches. This sequence was found in a young man in good health and CMV-seronegative. Sequencing was done on a sample of PBMCs. This chain links TRBV30 with TRBJ1-2; TRBD1 matches 9 bases. The CDR3 region is CAWSVQGAYGYTF. In DNA form, the CDR3 reads TGTGCCTGGAGTGTACAGGGGGCCTATGGCTACACCTTC.